What follows describes a single T cell receptor (beta chain). These data come from a study of cytotoxic CD8 clonotypes in ibrutinib-treated CLL. V was clipped by 4 bases and J by 4 bases; unmatched bases: 5. Per germline, CDR1 SEHNR and CDR2 FQNEAQ (reference sequence). The CDR3 spans 15 residues. TCRdb keeps only in-frame clones here, not all; method: immunoSEQ multiplex PCR. Of under 300,000 clones listed, roughly three quarters are singletons. The chain employs TRBV7-9 and TRBJ2-1; 9 positions match TRBD2. Sample: PBMCs, taken at disease progression, from a patient treated with ibrutinib. This TCR derives from a human donor with chronic lymphocytic leukemia. CDR3: CASSSTSGFYNEQFF. In DNA form, the CDR3 reads TGTGCCAGCAGCTCGACTAGCGGATTTTACAATGAGCAGTTCTTC.